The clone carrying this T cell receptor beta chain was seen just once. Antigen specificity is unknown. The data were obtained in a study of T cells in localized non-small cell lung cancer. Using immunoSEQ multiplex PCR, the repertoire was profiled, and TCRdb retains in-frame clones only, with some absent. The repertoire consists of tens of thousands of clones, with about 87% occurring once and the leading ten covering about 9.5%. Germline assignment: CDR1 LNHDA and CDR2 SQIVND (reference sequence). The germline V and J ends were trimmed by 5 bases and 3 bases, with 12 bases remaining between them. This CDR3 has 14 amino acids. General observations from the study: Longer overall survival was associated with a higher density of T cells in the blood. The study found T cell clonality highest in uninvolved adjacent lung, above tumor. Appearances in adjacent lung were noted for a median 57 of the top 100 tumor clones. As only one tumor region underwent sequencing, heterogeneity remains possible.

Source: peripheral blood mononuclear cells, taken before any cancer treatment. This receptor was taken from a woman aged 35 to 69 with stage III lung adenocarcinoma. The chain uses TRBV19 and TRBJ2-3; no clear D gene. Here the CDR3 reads CASSPKLTTDTQYF. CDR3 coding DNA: TGTGCCAGTAGTCCCAAGTTGACGACAGATACGCAGTATTTT.